This T cell receptor beta chain was documented in a study of CD4 and CD8 cells across lung adenocarcinoma regions. V gave up 6 bases and J gave up 9 bases, with 12 bases separating them. The CDR3 is 12 amino acids. In its sample, this clonotype was seen a few times. TCRdb recomputed calls from the PCR reads with MiXCR, one row per CDR3 protein. Here the sample spans roughly 24,000 distinct CDR3 sequences, approximately 52% being singletons. This clonotype originated in a male donor with lung adenocarcinoma. The CD4 and CD8 labels of this study may be unreliable. The sequencing sample was made of CD4+ T cells from the center of a lung tumor. The V call is TRBV12-3 or TRBV12-4, the J call TRBJ1-5, with a weak D call TRBD1 (5 bases). CDR3 DNA: TGTGCCAGCAGCCCCGGGGGTCGGCCCCAGCATTTT. It is translated as CASSPGGRPQHF.